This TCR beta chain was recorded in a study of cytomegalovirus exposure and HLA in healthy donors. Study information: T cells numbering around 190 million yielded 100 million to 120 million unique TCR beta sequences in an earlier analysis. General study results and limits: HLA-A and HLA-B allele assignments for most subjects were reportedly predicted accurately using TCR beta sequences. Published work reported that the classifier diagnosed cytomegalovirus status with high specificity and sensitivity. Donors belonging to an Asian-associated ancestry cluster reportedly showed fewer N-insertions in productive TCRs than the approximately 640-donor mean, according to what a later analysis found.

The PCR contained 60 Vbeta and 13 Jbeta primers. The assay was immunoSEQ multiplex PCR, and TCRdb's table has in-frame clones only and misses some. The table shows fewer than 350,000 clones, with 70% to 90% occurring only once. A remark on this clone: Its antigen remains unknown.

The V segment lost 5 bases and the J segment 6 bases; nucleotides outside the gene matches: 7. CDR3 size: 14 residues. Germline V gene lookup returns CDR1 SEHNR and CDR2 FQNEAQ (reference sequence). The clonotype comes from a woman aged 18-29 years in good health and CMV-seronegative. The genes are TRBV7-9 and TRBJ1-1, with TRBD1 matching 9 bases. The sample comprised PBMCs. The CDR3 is CASSRGQGKPEAFF. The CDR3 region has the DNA TGTGCCAGCAGCCGGGGACAGGGAAAGCCTGAAGCTTTCTTT.